This T cell receptor (beta chain) came from a study of T-cell reconstitution after alpha-beta-depleted transplantation in children. As it was prepared, the TCRbeta library received unique molecular identifiers. TCRdb passed the PCR reads through MiXCR, listing each CDR3 protein once. This repertoire shows about 610,000 distinct CDR3 sequences, roughly a tenth found once; its top ten account for roughly 3.9%. The CDR3 length is 16 residues. The V gene end was trimmed by 3 bases and the J gene end by 5 bases; junction bases not matched to a gene: 7. The germline CDR1 and CDR2 sequences are KGHSH and LQKENI. This clonotype came up a few times.

This chain uses TRBV18 with TRBJ2-7; 13 positions match TRBD2. The sample here was PBMCs from the stem cell graft donor, taken from the stem cell graft. The sequence was obtained from a human donor who donated a stem cell graft to a child with acute myeloid leukemia. For the CDR3, the DNA is TGTGCCAGCTCACCGGGCGGGACTAGCGGGATAAACGAGCAGTACTTC. It encodes CASSPGGTSGINEQYF.